What follows is one T cell receptor (beta chain) and its context. The sample is drawn from a study of control samples from healthy donors and cancer patients. The germline gives CDR1 SGDLS, CDR2 YYNGEE. Germline trimming cut 3 bases from V and 8 bases from J; bases unmatched to any gene: 11. The CDR3 consists of 15 residues. The repertoire was sequenced with immunoSEQ multiplex PCR; TCRdb's copy has only in-frame clones and lacks some. This table has 110,000 to 150,000 clones, about 89% appearing once. This receptor was obtained from a man aged 18 to 30 in good health. V gene TRBV9 combines with J gene TRBJ1-2; 9 positions match TRBD1. Specimen: blood. CDR3 region: CASSDAPRDREGYTF. In DNA, the CDR3 is TGTGCCAGCAGCGATGCCCCCCGGGACAGGGAGGGCTACACCTTC.